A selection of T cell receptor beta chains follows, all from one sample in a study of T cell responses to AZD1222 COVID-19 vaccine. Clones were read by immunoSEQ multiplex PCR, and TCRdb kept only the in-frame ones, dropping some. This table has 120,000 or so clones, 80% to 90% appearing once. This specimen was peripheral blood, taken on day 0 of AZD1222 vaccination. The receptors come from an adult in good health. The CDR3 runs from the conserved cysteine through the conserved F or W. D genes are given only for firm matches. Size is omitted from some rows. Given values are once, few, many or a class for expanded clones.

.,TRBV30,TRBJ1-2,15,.,TGTGCCTGGAGTGTATCCGGGCAGGAGGCATATGGCTACACCTTC,CAWSVSGQEAYGYTF
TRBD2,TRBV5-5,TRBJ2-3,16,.,TGTGCCAGCAGCCGACTAGCGGGACCTAGCACAGATACGCAGTATTTT,CASSRLAGPSTDTQYF
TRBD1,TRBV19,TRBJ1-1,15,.,TGTGCCAGTAGGGAGGGGGACAGGGGATACTCTGAAGCTTTCTTT,CASREGDRGYSEAFF
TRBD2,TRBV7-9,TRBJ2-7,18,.,TGTGCCAGCAGCCGGCGGACTAGCGGGACAAATTTGGCCTACGAGCAGTACTTC,CASSRRTSGTNLAYEQYF
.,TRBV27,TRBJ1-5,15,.,TGTGCCAGCAGTTTATTAAGTCAGAGGAATCAGCCCCAGCATTTT,CASSLLSQRNQPQHF
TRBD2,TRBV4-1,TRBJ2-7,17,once,TGCGCCAGCAGCGTACTAGCGGGGGGCCTACCTCCCTACGAGCAGTACTTC,CASSVLAGGLPPYEQYF
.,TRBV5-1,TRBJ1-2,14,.,TGCGCCAGCAGCTTCTCTAGACAGAACTATGGCTACACCTTC,CASSFSRQNYGYTF
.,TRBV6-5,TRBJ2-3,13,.,TGTGCCAGCAGCGCGGGCCTATGGGATACGCAGTATTTT,CASSAGLWDTQYF
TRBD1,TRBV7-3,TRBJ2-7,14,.,TGTGCCAGCAGCCCGGGACAGGGCGAGGTGGAGCAGTACTTC,CASSPGQGEVEQYF
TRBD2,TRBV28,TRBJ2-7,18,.,TGTGCCAGCAGTTTATTGGGACTAGCGGGGGGGTTCTCCTACGAGCAGTACTTC,CASSLLGLAGGFSYEQYF
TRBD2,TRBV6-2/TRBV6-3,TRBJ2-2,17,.,TGTGCCAGCAGTCCCTCCCGACTAGCGGGTTCCGCCGGGGAGCTGTTTTTT,CASSPSRLAGSAGELFF
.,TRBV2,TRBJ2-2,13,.,TGTGCCAGCAGTGGAAGCGACACCGGGGAGCTGTTTTTT,CASSGSDTGELFF
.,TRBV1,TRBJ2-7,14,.,TGCACCAGCAGCCAAGTCAGAGGGAACCGGGACTGTTACTTC,CTSSQVRGNRDCYF
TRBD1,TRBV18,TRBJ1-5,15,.,TGTGCCAGCTCACAACAGGCAGGGGGTAGTCAGCCCCAGCATTTT,CASSQQAGGSQPQHF
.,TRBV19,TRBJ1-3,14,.,TGTGCCAGTAGCCACCTCGGAGGGGCAGACACCATATATTTT,CASSHLGGADTIYF
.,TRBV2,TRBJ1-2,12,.,TGTGCCACCCTTAGGGGAGAGGGTGGCTACACCTTC,CATLRGEGGYTF
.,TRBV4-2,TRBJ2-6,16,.,TGTGCCAGCGGGAGGACAGAGTCCTCTGGGGCCAACGTCCTGACTTTC,CASGRTESSGANVLTF
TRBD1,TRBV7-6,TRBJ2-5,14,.,TGTGCCAGCAGCTCGGGGACAGCACAAGAGACCCAGTACTTC,CASSSGTAQETQYF
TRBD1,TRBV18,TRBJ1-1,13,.,TGTGCCAGCTCACCGATGGGACAGGCTGAAGCTTTCTTT,CASSPMGQAEAFF
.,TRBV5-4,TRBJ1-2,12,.,TGTGCCAGCAGCTCCGACCAGTATGGCTACACCTTC,CASSSDQYGYTF
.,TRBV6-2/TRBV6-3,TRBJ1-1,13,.,TGTGCCAGCAGTTACCCGGGGGGCCATGAAGCTTTCTTT,CASSYPGGHEAFF
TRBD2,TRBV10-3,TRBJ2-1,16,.,TGTGCCATCAGTGATTTGCGGGGGGGCCTAGGTAATGAGCAGTTCTTC,CAISDLRGGLGNEQFF
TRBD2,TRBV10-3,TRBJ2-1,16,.,TGTGCCATCTGTGTTGCGGGGGGCGGGAGGGCCGATGAGCAGTTCTTC,CAICVAGGGRADEQFF
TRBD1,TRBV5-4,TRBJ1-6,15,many,TGTGCCAGCAGCTTGGGACAGGGGGCATACTCACCCCTCCACTTT,CASSLGQGAYSPLHF
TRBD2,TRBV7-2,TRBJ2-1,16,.,TGTGCCAGCAGCTTACTCGCGGGAGGGGACTACAATGAGCAGTTCTTC,CASSLLAGGDYNEQFF
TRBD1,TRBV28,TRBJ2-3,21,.,TGTGCCAGCAGTATAATGGACAGGGGGCTATCCTTAGGTGGGGGCACAGATACGCAGTATTTT,CASSIMDRGLSLGGGTDTQYF
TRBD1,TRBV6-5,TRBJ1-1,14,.,TGTGCCAGCAGTCGGGACAGGGGGGGAACTGAAGCTTTCTTT,CASSRDRGGTEAFF